This entry lists 29 T cell receptor beta chains sequenced from one sample in a study of blood T cell dynamics during melanoma immunotherapy. Time point: week 3, after first cycle of checkpoint inhibitor. Libraries were prepared by immunoSEQ multiplex PCR; TCRdb keeps only in-frame clonotypes and omits some of them. Found here are some 9,100 clones, over 75% of them singletons; the top ten hold roughly 1%. The material sequenced was blood, taken from a patient treated with checkpoint blockade. The receptors were gathered from a human donor with melanoma.

V is TRBV4-3 and J is TRBJ2-1; no reliable D call. V gave up 0 bases and J gave up 4 bases, with 7 bases separating them. Germline CDR1 and CDR2: LGHNA and YSLEER. The CDR3 has 14 residues. The CDR3 DNA reads as TGCGCCAGCAGCCAAGAGGACCGATACAATGAGCAGTTCTTC. This sequence encodes CASSQEDRYNEQFF.

The CDR3 bases are TGTGCCAGCAGCTCGGGACGGAAGAATGAAAAACTGTTTTTT. Translated: CASSSGRKNEKLFF. The chain links TRBV5-4 to TRBJ1-4; a weak D match, TRBD1 (5 bases). In germline, CDR1 is SGHNT, CDR2 YYREEE (reference sequence). V was cut by 3 bases and J by 5 bases, with 11 bases left in between. This CDR3 region has 14 residues.

The chain carries TRBV29-1 and TRBJ2-5; D call uncertain. The CDR3 sequence is 11 residues long. CDR1 SQVTM and CDR2 ANQGSEA come from the germline V gene. Trimming left V 3 bases short and J 8 bases short, with 10 bases between. CDR3 bases: TGCAGCGTTGACCTTAGTGGAACCCAGTACTTC. As protein: CSVDLSGTQYF. Together with reference TRBV29-1 and TRBJ2-5, the CDR3 gives the full variable domain: SAVISQKPSRDICQRGTSLTIQCQVDSQVTMMFWYRQQPGQSLTLIATANQGSEATYESGFVIDKFPISRPNLTFSTLTVSNMSPEDSSIYLCSVDLSGTQYFGPGTRLLVL.

This clone came up a few times. This chain links TRBV4-2 with TRBJ1-6; D gene ambiguous. CDR1 LGHNA and CDR2 YNFKEQ come from the germline V gene. CDR3 length equals 15 residues. Trimming removed 1 base from V and 4 bases from J, with 8 bases in between. The CDR3 DNA sequence: TGTGCCAGCAGCCAAGGTTCGGGATATAATTCACCCCTCCACTTT. Amino acids: CASSQGSGYNSPLHF.

The table lists this clone with a few counts. J is TRBJ1-1 and V is TRBV4-2; no clear D. Trimming removed 3 bases at V and 4 bases at J, with 15 bases between. The germline V gene encodes CDR1 LGHNA and CDR2 YNFKEQ. This CDR3 is 15 amino acids long. DNA of the CDR3: TGTGCCAGCAGCCAGTCAAGCTTGCCAGGCACTGAAGCTTTCTTT. Translating it yields CASSQSSLPGTEAFF.

The rearrangement uses TRBV4-3 and TRBJ2-6; tentative D call: TRBD2 (5 bases). Germline CDR1 is LGHNA and CDR2 is YSLEER. The V gene lost 1 base and the J gene lost 0 bases, with 7 bases spanning the gap. The CDR3 has 16 residues. The CDR3 DNA follows: TGCGCCAGCAGCCAAGGAGGGCTCTCTGGGGCCAACGTCCTGACTTTC. This codes for CASSQGGLSGANVLTF.

In nucleotides, the CDR3 is TGTGCCAGCAGCCAGGGACTAGCGGGGGTCCCCTACGAGCAGTACTTC. Its translation is CASSQGLAGVPYEQYF. The genes are TRBV5-4 and TRBJ2-7; 14 bases are a match to TRBD2. This CDR3 has 16 residues. Trimming cost V 4 bases and J 2 bases; bases outside gene matches: 5. Germline CDR1 SGHNT, CDR2 YYREEE (reference sequence).

Turning to this clone: Germline is not matched at one junction end, which may reflect a read error. In DNA form, the CDR3 reads TGTGCCAGCAGCGAAGATCGCGGGGGGGCATTCTCGCGGGAGACCCAGTACTTC. It codes for CASSEDRGGAFSRETQYF. V is TRBV14 and J is TRBJ2-5; 9 bases are shared with TRBD2. This CDR3 is built from 18 residues. CDR1 is SGHDN and CDR2 is FVKESK in the germline V gene.

J is TRBJ2-7 and V is TRBV10-2; possibly TRBD2 for D (5 bases). V was cut by 3 bases and J by 0 bases, with 12 bases left in between. CDR3 length equals 15 residues. The V gene's germline CDR1 is WSHSY and CDR2 SAAADI. The CDR3 DNA sequence: TGCGCCAGCAGTGACCTAGCCTTTCCCTCCTACGAGCAGTACTTC. Its protein product is CASSDLAFPSYEQYF.

The chain recombines TRBV19 with TRBJ1-6; 10 bases line up with TRBD1. V lost 4 bases, J lost 9 bases, and 9 bases stayed unmatched. CDR1 and CDR2 (germline): LNHDA, SQIVND (reference sequence). CDR3 length: 16 amino acids. CDR3: CASSTKTGGVGSPLHF. The CDR3 coding sequence is TGTGCCAGTAGTACGAAGACAGGGGGCGTGGGTTCACCCCTCCACTTT.

The rearrangement joins TRBV29-1 to TRBJ1-1; D not certain. The CDR3 runs 13 residues. Deletions cut 4 bases from V and 0 bases from J, with 9 bases between. Germline V gene lookup returns CDR1 SQVTM and CDR2 ANQGSEA. The CDR3 region is CSVGRAVNTEAFF. CDR3 DNA sequence: TGCAGCGTTGGTAGGGCGGTGAACACTGAAGCTTTCTTT.

The chain combines TRBV14 with TRBJ1-2, with 7 nucleotides matching TRBD1. With V trimmed by 0 bases and J by 8 bases, 9 bases remained unmatched. Germline V gene data show CDR1 as SGHDN and CDR2 as FVKESK. This CDR3 contains 15 residues. The DNA for the CDR3 is TGTGCCAGCAGCCAAGACGGAAGGAGGGGGCTCGGCTACACCTTC. Protein sequence: CASSQDGRRGLGYTF.

This chain uses TRBV7-2 with TRBJ2-3; D gene unclear. Germline V gene data show CDR1 as SGHTA and CDR2 as FQGNSA. CDR3 length: 14 amino acids. V was pared by 3 bases and J by 3 bases, with 10 bases between. As DNA, the CDR3 is TGTGCCAGCAGCTTGGGTGTAGTAACAGATACGCAGTATTTT. It codes for CASSLGVVTDTQYF.

The rearrangement joins TRBV6-6 to TRBJ2-7; D unresolved. Looked up from germline, CDR1 is MNHNY and CDR2 is SVGAGI (reference sequence). This CDR3 spans 13 amino acids. V shed 8 bases and J shed 3 bases, with 14 bases lying between them. The CDR3 sequence is CASSRVPNYEQYF. CDR3 DNA: TGTGCCAGCTCCCGTGTGCCAAACTACGAGCAGTACTTC.

J is TRBJ2-1 and V is TRBV5-1; D tentatively fits TRBD1 or TRBD2 (5 bases each). The V end lost 0 bases, the J end lost 3 bases, and 10 bases lay between the germline ends. The germline gives CDR1 SGHRS, CDR2 YFSETQ. CDR3 length equals 15 residues. The CDR3 bases are TGCGCCAGCAGCTTGGAGGGGACGGACTACAATGAGCAGTTCTTC. It encodes CASSLEGTDYNEQFF.

The chain combines TRBV10-3 with TRBJ2-5; TRBD2 agrees at 12 bases. CDR3 size: 14 residues. Per germline, CDR1 ENHRY and CDR2 SYGVKD. With V trimmed by 10 bases and J by 0 bases, 3 bases remained unmatched. The CDR3 DNA follows: TGTGCCACTAGCGGGGGGGAGTACCAAGAGACCCAGTACTTC. It translates to CATSGGEYQETQYF.

The chain has TRBV6-5 and TRBJ1-4; no clear D gene. V lost 5 bases and J 3 bases, leaving 10 bases between the germline ends. Germline V lookup: CDR1 MNHEY, CDR2 SVGAGI. The CDR3 sequence is 14 residues long. The CDR3 region is CASSSGLANEKLFF. In DNA form, the CDR3 reads TGTGCCAGCAGTAGCGGGTTGGCTAATGAAAAACTGTTTTTT.

The CDR3 region has the DNA TGTGCCAGTAGTATTCCGGGACACCGCGCCTACGAGCAGTACTTC. Translating it yields CASSIPGHRAYEQYF. The chain has TRBV19 and TRBJ2-7; D possibly corresponds to TRBD1 (6 bases). This CDR3 is built from 15 residues. Germline assignment: CDR1 LNHDA and CDR2 SQIVND (reference sequence). V was clipped by 3 bases and J by 2 bases, with 14 bases between them.

This chain connects TRBV18 to TRBJ1-1; D gene unclear. V shed 3 bases and J shed 0 bases, with 11 bases lying between them. The CDR3 covers 15 residues. CDR1 KGHSH and CDR2 LQKENI come from the germline V gene. The CDR3 DNA reads as TGTGCCAGCTCACCTCAGGAGGCCATGAACACTGAAGCTTTCTTT. It is translated as CASSPQEAMNTEAFF.

The genes are TRBV19 and TRBJ1-4; 7 bases are a match to TRBD1. The V and J ends lost 5 bases and 1 base, in that order; junction bases with no gene match: 4. CDR3 length: 15 residues. The germline gives CDR1 LNHDA, CDR2 SQIVND (reference sequence). The CDR3 coding sequence is TGTGCCAGTAGTTACGACAGGGAAACTAATGAAAAACTGTTTTTT. Its translation: CASSYDRETNEKLFF. The full variable domain, with the rest looked up from reference TRBV19 and TRBJ1-4, is DGGITQSPKYLFRKEGQNVTLSCEQNLNHDAMYWYRQDPGQGLRLIYYSQIVNDFQKGDIAEGYSVSREKKESFPLTVTSAQKNPTAFYLCASSYDRETNEKLFFGSGTQLSVL.

This clone was recorded once. This sequence joins TRBV30 and TRBJ1-2; TRBD1 aligns across 7 bases. V lost 4 bases to trimming and J lost 4 bases; unmatched junction nucleotides: 9. The CDR3 consists of 14 residues. CDR1 is GTSNPN and CDR2 is SVGIG in the germline V gene (reference sequence). CDR3 nucleotides: TGTGCCTGGAACGAAGGGGGCGCCTTCTATGGCTACACCTTC. Encoded protein: CAWNEGGAFYGYTF.

The chain couples TRBV11-2 to TRBJ2-7; 7 bases line up with TRBD1. CDR3 length: 14 residues. Losses at the gene ends were 1 base for V and 7 bases for J; bases not matched to a gene: 7. Germline V gives CDR1 SGHAT, CDR2 FQNNGV. CDR3 DNA sequence: TGTGCCAGCAGCTTAGGACAGGGCGTAGGAGAGCAGTACTTC. Translation gives CASSLGQGVGEQYF.

The V and J genes are TRBV28 and TRBJ1-1; the D is unclear. The V and J ends lost 4 bases and 4 bases respectively, with 7 bases between them. The CDR3 is made up of 12 amino acids. CDR1 is MDHEN and CDR2 is SYDVKM in the germline V gene. The CDR3 sequence is CASSSSGTEAFF. The CDR3 coding sequence is TGTGCCAGCAGTTCGTCGGGCACTGAAGCTTTCTTT.

The V gene is TRBV10-2, the J gene TRBJ2-7; unclear D gene. V was trimmed by 8 bases and J by 2 bases, leaving 7 bases between them. This CDR3 is 11 amino acids long. Germline CDR1 is WSHSY and CDR2 is SAAADI. CDR3 bases: TGCGCCAGCGGGATAACCTACGAGCAGTACTTC. Translation: CASGITYEQYF.

J is TRBJ1-2 and V is TRBV30; 7 bases align to TRBD1. The CDR3 is 13 amino acids. Losses at the gene ends were 5 bases for V and 3 bases for J; bases not matched to a gene: 6. Germline values: CDR1 GTSNPN, CDR2 SVGIG (reference sequence). CDR3 loop: CAWDTGAYYGYTF. CDR3 DNA sequence: TGTGCCTGGGATACAGGGGCCTACTATGGCTACACCTTC. The whole variable domain, filled in from reference TRBV30 and TRBJ1-2, reads SQTIHQWPATLVQPVGSPLSLECTVEGTSNPNLYWYRQAAGRGLQLLFYSVGIGQISSEVPQNLSASRPQDRQFILSSKKLLLSDSGFYLCAWDTGAYYGYTFGSGTRLTVV.

The chain links TRBV7-3 to TRBJ1-5; no firm D call. The germline V and J ends were trimmed by 3 bases and 0 bases, with 9 bases remaining between them. CDR3 length equals 15 residues. CDR1 is SGHTA and CDR2 is FQGTGA in the germline V gene. This chain's CDR3 is CASSFSQNSNQPQHF. The CDR3, as DNA: TGTGCCAGCAGCTTCTCTCAGAATAGCAATCAGCCCCAGCATTTT.

The V gene is TRBV7-2, the J gene TRBJ2-3; 11 bases are shared with TRBD2. After removal of 1 base from V and 1 base from J, the junction contained 7 bases not matched to a gene. Germline-derived CDR1 and CDR2 are SGHTA and FQGNSA. The CDR3 has 18 amino acids. The CDR3 DNA follows: TGTGCCAGCAGCTTAGATAGCGGGGGGGCAGTCGGCACAGATACGCAGTATTTT. Its protein is CASSLDSGGAVGTDTQYF.

The chain links TRBV27 to TRBJ2-7; D possibly matches TRBD1 or TRBD2 (5 bases each). The V end lost 3 bases, the J end lost 2 bases, and 17 bases lay between the germline ends. The CDR3 is 16 residues long. The germline V gene encodes CDR1 MNHEY and CDR2 SMNVEV (reference sequence). The CDR3 region is CASSLNGATITYEQYF. In DNA, the CDR3 is TGTGCCAGCAGTTTGAACGGGGCGACCATCACCTACGAGCAGTACTTC.

The rearrangement uses TRBV7-9 and TRBJ1-1; no clear D gene. The CDR3 runs 14 residues. Germline CDR1 reads SEHNR; CDR2 reads FQNEAQ (reference sequence). The V end lost 3 bases, the J end lost 2 bases, and 10 bases lay between the germline ends. CDR3 residues: CASSLTTPNTEAFF. The CDR3 DNA reads TGTGCCAGCAGCTTGACAACTCCTAACACTGAAGCTTTCTTT.